The 4 T cell receptor beta chains below come from one sample, sequenced in a study of breast tumors, draining lymph nodes, adjacent tissues. Breast cancer patients provided tissue from their axillary draining lymph nodes. TCRdb ran MiXCR on the multiplex PCR reads and lists one entry per CDR3 protein. Of approximately 150,000 distinct CDR3 sequences listed, 25% to 40% were seen once; the top ten hold 3.8%. Sequenced material: axillary lymph node tissue. These receptor sequences come from a female donor with breast cancer. Some clones in this sample may be carry-over from other donors' samples.

The CDR3 region has the DNA TGTGCCACCAGTGGGGGTTTTAACTCCTACGAGCAGTACTTC. Its protein product is CATSGGFNSYEQYF. This chain uses TRBV24-1 with TRBJ2-7, with D hard to call. CDR1 KGHDR and CDR2 SFDVKD come from the germline V gene. The CDR3 length is 14 residues. V was pared by 5 bases and J by 0 bases, with 10 bases between.

This clonotype was counted once. V usage is TRBV10-3 and J usage is TRBJ2-2, with a tentative D call TRBD2 (5 bases). Trimming took 10 bases from V and 0 from J, leaving 12 bases between them. The CDR3 length is 14 residues. The germline gives CDR1 ENHRY, CDR2 SYGVKD. CDR3 sequence (DNA): TGTGCCACCGGAGGCCCCTCGAACACCGGGGAGCTGTTTTTT. Protein product: CATGGPSNTGELFF.

To note about this clonotype: A junction boundary mismatches the germline segment, possibly from a read error. This chain connects TRBV24-1 to TRBJ2-7; 8 bases fit TRBD2. This CDR3 comprises 15 residues. Germline-derived CDR1 and CDR2 are KGHDR and SFDVKD. CDR3 in amino acids: CATSGAISGDHEQCF. Here the CDR3 DNA reads TGTGCCACCAGTGGTGCGATTAGCGGGGACCACGAGCAGTGCTTC.

CDR3 nucleotides: TGTGCCAGCGGACTACAGTCGAACACTGAAGCTTTCTTT. Translation gives CASGLQSNTEAFF. The chain employs TRBV7-3 and TRBJ1-1; unclear D gene. The germline CDR1 and CDR2 sequences are SGHTA and FQGTGA. The CDR3 sequence is 13 residues long. Trimming stripped 8 bases from V and 1 base from J, with 11 bases between.